The present T cell receptor (beta chain) was sequenced within a study of blood T cells in healthy people across ages. With regard to this clonotype: Its specificity is not known.

Trimming removed 0 bases from V and 7 bases from J, with 12 bases in between. From germline, CDR1 is LNHNV and CDR2 YYDKDF (reference sequence). This CDR3 comprises 14 residues. Study-level points and caveats: Naive T cell percentage by flow cytometry tracked strongly with beta diversity.

Total RNA extraction produced at least 5.5 micrograms (per sample) for the study. Through a sample-barcoded 5' primer and a J-beta primer mix, a second PCR was run for about 6 to 11 cycles. Every single cDNA molecule received a tag from a template-switch adaptor with 12 random nucleotides. TCRdb fed the 5' RACE reads into MiXCR, producing one record per CDR3 protein. The sample records roughly 1.7 million distinct CDR3 sequences, about 31% being singletons. Input material: blood. This receptor was identified in a woman in her thirties in good health. The chain combines TRBV15 with TRBJ1-2; D perhaps matches TRBD1 (5 bases). CDR3 sequence (DNA): TGTGCCACCAGCAGAGATCAATTTGGGGGTGGCTACACCTTC. This encodes CATSRDQFGGGYTF.